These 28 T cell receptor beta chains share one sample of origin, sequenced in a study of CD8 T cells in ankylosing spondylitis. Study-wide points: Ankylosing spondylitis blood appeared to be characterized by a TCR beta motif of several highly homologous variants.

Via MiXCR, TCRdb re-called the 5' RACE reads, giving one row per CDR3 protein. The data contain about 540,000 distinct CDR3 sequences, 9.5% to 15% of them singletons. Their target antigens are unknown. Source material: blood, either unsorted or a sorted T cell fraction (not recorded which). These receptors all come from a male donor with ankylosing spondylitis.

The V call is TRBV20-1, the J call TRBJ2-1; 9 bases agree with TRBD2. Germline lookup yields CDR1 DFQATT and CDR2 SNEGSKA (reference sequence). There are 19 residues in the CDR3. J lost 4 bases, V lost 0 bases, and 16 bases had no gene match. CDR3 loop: CSARDRPGSTSGSYNEQFF. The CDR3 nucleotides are TGCAGTGCTAGAGATCGTCCGGGGAGTACTAGCGGGTCTTACAATGAGCAGTTCTTC.

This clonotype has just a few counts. The CDR3, as DNA: TGTGCCAGCAGCCTGGGACTAGTATGGGACACCGGGGAGCTGTTTTTT. This sequence encodes CASSLGLVWDTGELFF. The chain carries TRBV5-5 and TRBJ2-2, with 8 positions matching TRBD2. The V and J ends lost 4 bases and 3 bases, in that order; junction bases with no gene match: 8. The germline V gene has CDR1 SGHKS and CDR2 YYEKEE (reference sequence). CDR3 length: 16 residues.

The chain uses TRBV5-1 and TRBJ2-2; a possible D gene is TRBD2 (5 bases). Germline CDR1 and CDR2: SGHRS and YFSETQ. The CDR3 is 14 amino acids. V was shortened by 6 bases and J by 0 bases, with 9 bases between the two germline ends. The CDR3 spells CASIPGTNTGELFF. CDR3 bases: TGCGCCAGCATCCCGGGAACGAACACCGGGGAGCTGTTTTTT.

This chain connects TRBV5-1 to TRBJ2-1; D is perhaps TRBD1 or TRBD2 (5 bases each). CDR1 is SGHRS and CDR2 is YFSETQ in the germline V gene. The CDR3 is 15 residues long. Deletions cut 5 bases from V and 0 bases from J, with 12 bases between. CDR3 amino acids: CASRWEGTSYNEQFF. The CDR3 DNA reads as TGCGCCAGCAGGTGGGAAGGGACCTCCTACAATGAGCAGTTCTTC.

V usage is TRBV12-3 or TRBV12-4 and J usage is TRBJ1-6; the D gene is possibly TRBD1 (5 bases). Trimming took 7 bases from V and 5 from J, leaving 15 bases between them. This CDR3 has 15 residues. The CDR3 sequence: CASTHSGRNNSPLHF. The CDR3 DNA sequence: TGTGCCAGCACCCATTCGGGACGTAATAATTCACCCCTCCACTTT.

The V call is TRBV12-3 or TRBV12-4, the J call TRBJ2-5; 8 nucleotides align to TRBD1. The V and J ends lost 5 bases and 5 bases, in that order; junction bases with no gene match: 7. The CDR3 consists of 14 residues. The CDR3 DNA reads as TGTGCCAGCAGTCCTTACAGGGGGACCGAGACCCAGTACTTC. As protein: CASSPYRGTETQYF.

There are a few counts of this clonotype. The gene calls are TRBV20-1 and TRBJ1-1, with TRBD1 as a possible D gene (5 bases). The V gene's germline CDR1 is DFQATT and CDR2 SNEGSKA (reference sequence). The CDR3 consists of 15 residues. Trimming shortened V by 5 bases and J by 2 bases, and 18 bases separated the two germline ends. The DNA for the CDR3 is TGCAGTGCTGCTGCCCCGGGGCTCGGAAACACTGAAGCTTTCTTT. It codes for CSAAAPGLGNTEAFF.

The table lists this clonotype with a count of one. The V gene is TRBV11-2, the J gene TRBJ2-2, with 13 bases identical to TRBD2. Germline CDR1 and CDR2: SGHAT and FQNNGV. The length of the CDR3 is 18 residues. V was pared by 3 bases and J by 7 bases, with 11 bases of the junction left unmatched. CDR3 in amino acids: CASSFRALAGGVGGELFF. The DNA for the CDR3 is TGTGCCAGCAGCTTTCGGGCACTAGCGGGAGGGGTTGGCGGGGAGCTGTTTTTT.

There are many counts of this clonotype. CDR3 amino acids: CASSEGSRKDTQYF. CDR3 nucleotide sequence: TGTGCCAGCTCCGAGGGGAGCCGGAAAGATACGCAGTATTTT. The chain recombines TRBV6-1 with TRBJ2-3, with D possibly being TRBD1 or TRBD2 (5 bases each). Germline assignment: CDR1 MNHNS and CDR2 SASEGT. Deletions cut 8 bases from V and 5 bases from J, with 17 bases between. The CDR3 consists of 14 residues.

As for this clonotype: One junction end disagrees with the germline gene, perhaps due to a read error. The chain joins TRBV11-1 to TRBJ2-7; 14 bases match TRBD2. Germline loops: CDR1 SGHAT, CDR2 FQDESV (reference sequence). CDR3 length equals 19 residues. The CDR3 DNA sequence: TGTGCCAGCAGCCTAGCCTACGGACTAGCGGGAGGTGGAGACTACGAGCAGTACTTC. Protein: CASSLAYGLAGGGDYEQYF. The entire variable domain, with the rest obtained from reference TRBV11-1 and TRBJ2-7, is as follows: EAEVAQSPRYKITEKSQAVAFWCDPISGHATLYWYRQILGQGPELLVQFQDESVVDDSQLPKDRFSAERLKGVDSTLKIQPAELGDSAMYLCASSLAYGLAGGGDYEQYFGPGTRLTVT.

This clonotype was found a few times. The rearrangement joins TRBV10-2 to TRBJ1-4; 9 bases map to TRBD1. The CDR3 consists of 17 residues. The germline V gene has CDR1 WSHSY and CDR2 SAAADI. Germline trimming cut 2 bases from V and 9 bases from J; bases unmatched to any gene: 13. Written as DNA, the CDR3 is TGCGCCAGCAGTGAGCCGTCACAGGGGGCGCTTGATAAAAAACTGTTTTTT. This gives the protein CASSEPSQGALDKKLFF.

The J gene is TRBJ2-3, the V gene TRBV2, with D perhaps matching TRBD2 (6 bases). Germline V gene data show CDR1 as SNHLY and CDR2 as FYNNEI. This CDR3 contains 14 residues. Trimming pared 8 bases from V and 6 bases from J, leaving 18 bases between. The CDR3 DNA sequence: TGTGCCAGCGCCGGAGGGCCACACTCCGATACGCAGTATTTT. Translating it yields CASAGGPHSDTQYF.

The CDR3 coding sequence is TGCAGCGTTGGGACAGGGGACACTGAAGCTTTCTTT. The encoded protein is CSVGTGDTEAFF. The rearrangement links TRBV29-1 to TRBJ1-1; 9 positions agree with TRBD1. V was pared by 4 bases and J by 3 bases, with 0 bases of the junction left unmatched. The CDR3 covers 12 residues. Germline loops: CDR1 SQVTM, CDR2 ANQGSEA.

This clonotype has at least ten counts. As DNA, the CDR3 is TGTGCCAGCAGCTCAAGACAGGGGGGTTCCTACGAGCAGTACTTC. It yields the protein CASSSRQGGSYEQYF. The chain has TRBV7-9 and TRBJ2-7; 9 bases are shared with TRBD1. Germline V gene sequence: CDR1 SEHNR, CDR2 FQNEAQ (reference sequence). CDR3 length equals 15 residues. V shed 4 bases, J shed 1 base, and the junction held 5 bases outside the gene matches.

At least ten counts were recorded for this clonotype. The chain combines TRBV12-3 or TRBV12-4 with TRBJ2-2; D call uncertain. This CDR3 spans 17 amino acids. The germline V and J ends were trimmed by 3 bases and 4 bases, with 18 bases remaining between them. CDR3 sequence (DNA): TGTGCCAGCAGTTTGTCGTACGGGTTTGGGATCACCGGGGAGCTGTTTTTT. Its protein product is CASSLSYGFGITGELFF.

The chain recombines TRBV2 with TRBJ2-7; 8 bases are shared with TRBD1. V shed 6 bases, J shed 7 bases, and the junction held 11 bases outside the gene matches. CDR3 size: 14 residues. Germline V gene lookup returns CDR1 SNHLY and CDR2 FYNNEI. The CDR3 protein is CASSVTGAGLEQYF. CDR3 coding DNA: TGTGCCAGCAGCGTGACAGGGGCAGGGCTTGAGCAGTACTTC. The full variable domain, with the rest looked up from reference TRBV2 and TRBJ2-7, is EPEVTQTPSHQVTQMGQEVILRCVPISNHLYFYWYRQILGQKVEFLVSFYNNEISEKSEIFDDQFSVERPDGSNFTLKIRSTKLEDSAMYFCASSVTGAGLEQYFGPGTRLTVT.

The DNA of the CDR3 is TGCAGTGCTACCTTCCGGGAGGGCCTCGTTCAGCAGTACTTC. Its protein is CSATFREGLVQQYF. V is TRBV20-1 and J is TRBJ2-7, with 8 bases fitting TRBD2. CDR1 is DFQATT and CDR2 is SNEGSKA in the germline V gene (reference sequence). The junction had 13 bases not matched to a gene; V was cut back by 4 bases and J by 8 bases. The CDR3 extends over 14 amino acids.

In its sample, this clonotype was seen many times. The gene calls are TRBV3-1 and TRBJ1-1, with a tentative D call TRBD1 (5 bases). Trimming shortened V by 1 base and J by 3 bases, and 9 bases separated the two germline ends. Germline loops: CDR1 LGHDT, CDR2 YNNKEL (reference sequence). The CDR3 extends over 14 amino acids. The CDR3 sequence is CASSQVGGDTEAFF. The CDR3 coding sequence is TGTGCCAGCAGCCAAGTGGGGGGAGACACTGAAGCTTTCTTT.

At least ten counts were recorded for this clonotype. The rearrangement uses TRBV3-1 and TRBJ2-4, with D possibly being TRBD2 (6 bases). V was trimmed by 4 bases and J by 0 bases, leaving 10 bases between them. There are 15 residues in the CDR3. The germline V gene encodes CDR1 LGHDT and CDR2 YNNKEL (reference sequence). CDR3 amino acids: CASSRQGLAKNIQYF. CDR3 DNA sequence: TGTGCCAGCAGCCGGCAGGGACTAGCCAAAAACATTCAGTACTTC.

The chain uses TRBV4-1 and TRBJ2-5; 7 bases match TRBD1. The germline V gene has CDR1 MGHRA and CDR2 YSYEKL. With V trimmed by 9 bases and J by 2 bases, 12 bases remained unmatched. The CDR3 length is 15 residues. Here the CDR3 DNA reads TGCGCCAGTACGAGGACAGGAACCATGCAAGAGACCCAGTACTTC. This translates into CASTRTGTMQETQYF.

The CDR3 bases are TGTGCCAGCAGCTTTGGCGCCTCCTACAATGAGCAGTTCTTC. Amino acid sequence: CASSFGASYNEQFF. The gene calls are TRBV7-9 and TRBJ2-1; D is unclear. With 3 bases removed from V and 0 bases from J, the gap between germline ends came to 6 bases. This CDR3 is built from 14 residues. The germline V gene has CDR1 SEHNR and CDR2 FQNEAQ (reference sequence).

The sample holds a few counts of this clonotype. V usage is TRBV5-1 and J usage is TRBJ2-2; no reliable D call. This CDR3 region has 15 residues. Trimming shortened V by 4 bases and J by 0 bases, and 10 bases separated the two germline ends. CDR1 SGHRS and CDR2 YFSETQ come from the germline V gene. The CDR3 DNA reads TGCGCCAGCAGCCGGGCCCTTTCGAACACCGGGGAGCTGTTTTTT. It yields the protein CASSRALSNTGELFF.

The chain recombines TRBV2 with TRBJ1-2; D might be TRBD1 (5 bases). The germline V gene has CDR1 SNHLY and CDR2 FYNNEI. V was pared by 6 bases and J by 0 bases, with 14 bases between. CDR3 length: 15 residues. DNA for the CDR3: TGTGCCAGCAGGGTCAGGGCCTACGCTAACTATGGCTACACCTTC. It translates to CASRVRAYANYGYTF.

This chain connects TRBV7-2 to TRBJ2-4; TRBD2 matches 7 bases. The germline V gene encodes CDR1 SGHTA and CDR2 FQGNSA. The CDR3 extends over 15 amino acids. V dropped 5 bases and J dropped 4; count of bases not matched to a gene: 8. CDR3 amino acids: CASSEASGGKNIQYF. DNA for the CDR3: TGTGCCAGCAGCGAGGCTAGCGGAGGGAAAAACATTCAGTACTTC.

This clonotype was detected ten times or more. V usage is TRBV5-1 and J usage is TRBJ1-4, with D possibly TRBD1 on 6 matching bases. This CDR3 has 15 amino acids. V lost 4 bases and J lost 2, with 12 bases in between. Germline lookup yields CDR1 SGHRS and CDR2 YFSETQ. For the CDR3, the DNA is TGCGCCAGCAGCGGAACAGGGACCACTAATGAAAAACTGTTTTTT. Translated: CASSGTGTTNEKLFF.

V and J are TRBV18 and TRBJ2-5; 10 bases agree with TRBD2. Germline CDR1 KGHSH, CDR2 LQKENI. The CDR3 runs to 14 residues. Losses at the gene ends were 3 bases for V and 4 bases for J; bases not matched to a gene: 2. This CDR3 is CASSPSGRTETQYF. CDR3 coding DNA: TGTGCCAGCTCACCTAGCGGGAGGACAGAGACCCAGTACTTC.

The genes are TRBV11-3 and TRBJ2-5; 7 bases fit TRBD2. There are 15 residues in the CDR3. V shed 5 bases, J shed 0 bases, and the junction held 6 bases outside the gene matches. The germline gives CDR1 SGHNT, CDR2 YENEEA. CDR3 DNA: TGTGCCAGCAGCGGGGGGGGTCAAGACCAAGAGACCCAGTACTTC. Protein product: CASSGGGQDQETQYF.

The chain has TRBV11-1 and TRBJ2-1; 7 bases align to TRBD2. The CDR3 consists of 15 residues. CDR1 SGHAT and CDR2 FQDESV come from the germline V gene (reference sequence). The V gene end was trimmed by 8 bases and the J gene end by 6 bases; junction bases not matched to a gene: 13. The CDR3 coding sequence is TGTGCCAGCGCGGAGGCCCCGAGGGAGGGCAATGAGCAGTTCTTC. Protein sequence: CASAEAPREGNEQFF.